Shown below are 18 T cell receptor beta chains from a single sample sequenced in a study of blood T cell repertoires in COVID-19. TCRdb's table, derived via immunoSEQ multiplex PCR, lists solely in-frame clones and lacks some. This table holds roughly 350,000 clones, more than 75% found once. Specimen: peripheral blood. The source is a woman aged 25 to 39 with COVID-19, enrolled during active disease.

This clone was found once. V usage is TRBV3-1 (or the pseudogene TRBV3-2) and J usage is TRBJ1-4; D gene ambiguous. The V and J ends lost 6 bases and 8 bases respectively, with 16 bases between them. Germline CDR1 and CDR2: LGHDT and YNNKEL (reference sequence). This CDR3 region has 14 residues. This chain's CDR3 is CASSAGGVSEKLFF. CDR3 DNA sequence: TGTGCCAGCAGTGCAGGCGGGGTTTCAGAAAAACTGTTTTTT.

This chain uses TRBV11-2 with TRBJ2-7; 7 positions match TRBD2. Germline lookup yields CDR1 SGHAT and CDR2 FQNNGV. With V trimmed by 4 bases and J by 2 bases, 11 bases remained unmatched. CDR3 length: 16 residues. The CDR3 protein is CASSSTGGGNPYEQYF. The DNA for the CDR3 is TGTGCCAGCAGCTCCACCGGGGGAGGGAACCCCTACGAGCAGTACTTC.

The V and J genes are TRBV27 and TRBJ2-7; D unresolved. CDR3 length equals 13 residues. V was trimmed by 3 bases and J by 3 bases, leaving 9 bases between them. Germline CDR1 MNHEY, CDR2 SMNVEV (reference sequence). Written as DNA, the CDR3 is TGTGCCAGCAGTTTTGGCATGAACTACGAGCAGTACTTC. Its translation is CASSFGMNYEQYF.

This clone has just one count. The CDR3 reads CASSSYRVGYSPLHF. DNA for the CDR3: TGTGCCAGCAGCTCGTACAGGGTTGGGTACTCACCCCTCCACTTT. The rearrangement links TRBV11-2 to TRBJ1-6; TRBD1 might be the D (6 bases). The CDR3 extends over 15 amino acids. Germline lookup yields CDR1 SGHAT and CDR2 FQNNGV. V lost 4 bases, J lost 10 bases, and 17 bases lay in between.

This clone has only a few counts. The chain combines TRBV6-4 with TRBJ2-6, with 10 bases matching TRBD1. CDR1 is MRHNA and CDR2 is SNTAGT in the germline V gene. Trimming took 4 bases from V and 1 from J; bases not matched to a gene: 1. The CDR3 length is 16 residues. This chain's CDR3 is CASSAGQGSGANVLTF. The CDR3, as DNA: TGTGCCAGCAGTGCGGGACAGGGGTCTGGGGCCAACGTCCTGACTTTC.

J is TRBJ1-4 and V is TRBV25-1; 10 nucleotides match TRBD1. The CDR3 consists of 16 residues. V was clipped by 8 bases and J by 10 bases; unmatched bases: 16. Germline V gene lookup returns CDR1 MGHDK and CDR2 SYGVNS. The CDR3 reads CASQLSGDRGYGKLFF. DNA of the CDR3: TGTGCCAGCCAACTGAGCGGGGACAGGGGATACGGAAAACTGTTTTTT.

The CDR3 sequence: CASEPRGTNEKLFF. CDR3 bases: TGTGCCAGCGAGCCCAGGGGTACTAATGAAAAACTGTTTTTT. The gene calls are TRBV7-9 and TRBJ1-4, with D maybe TRBD1 (6 bases). The CDR3 consists of 14 residues. The V gene lost 8 bases and the J gene lost 2 bases, with 12 bases spanning the gap. Germline values: CDR1 SEHNR, CDR2 FQNEAQ (reference sequence). The whole variable domain, remainder taken from reference TRBV7-9 and TRBJ1-4, is DTGVSQNPRHKITKRGQNVTFRCDPISEHNRLYWYRQTLGQGPEFLTYFQNEAQLEKSRLLSDRFSAERPKGSFSTLEIQRTEQGDSAMYLCASEPRGTNEKLFFGSGTQLSVL.

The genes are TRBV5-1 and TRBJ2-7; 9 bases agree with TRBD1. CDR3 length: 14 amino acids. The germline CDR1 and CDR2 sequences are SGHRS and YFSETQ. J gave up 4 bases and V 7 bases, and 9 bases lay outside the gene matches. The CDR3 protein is CASHGGTGPYEQYF. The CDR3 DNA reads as TGCGCCAGCCATGGAGGGACAGGGCCATACGAGCAGTACTTC. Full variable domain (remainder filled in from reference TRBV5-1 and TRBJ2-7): KAGVTQTPRYLIKTRGQQVTLSCSPISGHRSVSWYQQTPGQGLQFLFEYFSETQRNKGNFPGRFSGRQFSNSRSEMNVSTLELGDSALYLCASHGGTGPYEQYFGPGTRLTVT.

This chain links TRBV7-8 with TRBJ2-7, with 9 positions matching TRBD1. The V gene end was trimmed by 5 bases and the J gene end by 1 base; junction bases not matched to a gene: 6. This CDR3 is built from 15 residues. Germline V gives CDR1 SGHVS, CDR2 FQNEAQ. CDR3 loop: CASSLDRGKSYEQYF. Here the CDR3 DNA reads TGTGCCAGCAGCCTGGACAGGGGAAAGTCCTACGAGCAGTACTTC.

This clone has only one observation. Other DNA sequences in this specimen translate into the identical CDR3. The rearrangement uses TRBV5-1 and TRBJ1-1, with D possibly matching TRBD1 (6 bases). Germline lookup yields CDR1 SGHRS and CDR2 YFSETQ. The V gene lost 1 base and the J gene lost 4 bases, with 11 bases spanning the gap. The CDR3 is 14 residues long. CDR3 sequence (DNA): TGCGCCAGCAGCTTGACAGGGCTGGGCACTGAAGCTTTCTTT. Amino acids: CASSLTGLGTEAFF.

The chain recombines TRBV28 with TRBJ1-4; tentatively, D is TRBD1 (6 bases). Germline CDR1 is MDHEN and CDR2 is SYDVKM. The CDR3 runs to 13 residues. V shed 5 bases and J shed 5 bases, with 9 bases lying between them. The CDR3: CASSTDSNEKLFF. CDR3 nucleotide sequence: TGTGCCAGCAGTACGGACAGCAATGAAAAACTGTTTTTT.

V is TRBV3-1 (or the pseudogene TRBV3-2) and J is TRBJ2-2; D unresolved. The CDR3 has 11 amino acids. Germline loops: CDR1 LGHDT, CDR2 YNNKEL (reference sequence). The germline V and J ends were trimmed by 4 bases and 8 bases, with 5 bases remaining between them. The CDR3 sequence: CASSPGGELFF. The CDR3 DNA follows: TGTGCCAGCAGCCCCGGGGGGGAGCTGTTTTTT.

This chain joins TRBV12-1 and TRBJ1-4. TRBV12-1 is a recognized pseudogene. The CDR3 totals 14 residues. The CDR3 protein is CASSFPATNEKLFF. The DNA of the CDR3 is TGTGCCAGCAGCTTTCCCGCAACTAATGAAAAACTGTTTTTT.

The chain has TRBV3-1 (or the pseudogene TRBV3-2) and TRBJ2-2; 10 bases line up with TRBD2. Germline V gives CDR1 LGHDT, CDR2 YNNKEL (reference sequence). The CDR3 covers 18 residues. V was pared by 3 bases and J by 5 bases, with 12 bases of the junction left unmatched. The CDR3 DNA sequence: TGTGCCAGCAGCCATCGGCTAGCGGGAGTAGCGTCGACCGGGGAGCTGTTTTTT. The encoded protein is CASSHRLAGVASTGELFF.

For the CDR3, the DNA is TGTGCCAGCAGCGTAGCTGAAGCGGGAATCTACAATGAGCAGTTCTTC. Its translation is CASSVAEAGIYNEQFF. The J gene is TRBJ2-1, the V gene TRBV9; 7 bases line up with TRBD2. The germline V gene has CDR1 SGDLS and CDR2 YYNGEE. CDR3 length: 16 amino acids. V lost 0 bases, J lost 3 bases, and 6 bases stayed unmatched.

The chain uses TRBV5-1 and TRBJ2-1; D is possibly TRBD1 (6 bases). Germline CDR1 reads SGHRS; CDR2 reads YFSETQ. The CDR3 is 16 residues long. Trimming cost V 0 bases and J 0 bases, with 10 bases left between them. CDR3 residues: CASSLGRTVSYNEQFF. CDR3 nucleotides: TGCGCCAGCAGCTTGGGGCGGACAGTCTCCTACAATGAGCAGTTCTTC.

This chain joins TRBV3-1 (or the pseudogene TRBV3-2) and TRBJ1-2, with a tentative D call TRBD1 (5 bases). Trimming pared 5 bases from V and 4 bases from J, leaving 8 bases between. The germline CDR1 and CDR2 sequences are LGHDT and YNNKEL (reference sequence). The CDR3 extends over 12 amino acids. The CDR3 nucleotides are TGTGCCAGCAGCTCACAGGTCTATGGCTACACCTTC. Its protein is CASSSQVYGYTF.

The CDR3 bases are TGTGCCAGTAGTACGGACTTCACACATGCCTACGAGCAGTACTTC. Its translation: CASSTDFTHAYEQYF. The V call is TRBV19, the J call TRBJ2-7, with D possibly being TRBD2 (5 bases). The CDR3 extends over 15 amino acids. Between the trimmed V and J ends, which lost 4 bases and 2 bases, there was a span of 15 bases. CDR1 LNHDA and CDR2 SQIVND come from the germline V gene (reference sequence).